This T cell receptor (beta chain) was identified during a study of shared clonotypes between healthy human individuals. This CDR3 has 13 amino acids. V lost 3 bases and J lost 5, with 11 bases in between. Germline CDR1 is KGHSH and CDR2 is LQKENI. This clone was seen only once. Profiled with immunoSEQ multiplex PCR; TCRdb holds only in-frame clones, not every one. The sample contains around 2,000,000 clones, 85% to 95% of which appear only once. The TCR originated in a man in his late teens or twenties in good health. The sequencing input was naive CD4+ T cells sorted from blood. Subset: CD45RA+ positively selected. V and J are TRBV18 and TRBJ2-7; no definite D call. The DNA of the CDR3 is TGTGCCAGCTCACCTGGCAGTTTCGACGAGCAGTACTTC. Residues: CASSPGSFDEQYF.